The rows below give T cell receptor beta chains drawn from one sample of a study of blood T cell repertoires in COVID-19. Libraries were prepared by immunoSEQ multiplex PCR; TCRdb keeps only in-frame clonotypes and omits some of them. The sample has more than 300,000 clones, under 90% seen once. The material sequenced was PBMCs or T cells enriched from blood (not recorded which). Receptors originate from a man under 40 who had recovered from COVID-19. Both conserved end residues are part of each CDR3. The D gene is left open where the match is weak. Clone sizes are given selectively: once, few, many, or a class where the clone is expanded.

CASRNGLSGNTIYF	TGTGCCAGCAGGAACGGTCTCTCTGGAAACACCATATATTTT	-	TRBJ1-3	TRBV25-1	-
CASSVQPPRLASINEQFF	TGTGCCAGCAGCGTGCAGCCGCCGCGACTAGCGTCAATCAATGAGCAGTTCTTC	few	TRBJ2-1	TRBV7-2	TRBD2
CAIRSDRASYEQYF	TGTGCCATCAGGTCCGACAGGGCTTCCTACGAGCAGTACTTC	-	TRBJ2-7	TRBV10-3	TRBD1
CASALLQGNTGELFF	TGTGCTAGTGCCCTCCTTCAGGGGAACACCGGGGAGCTGTTTTTT	-	TRBJ2-2	TRBV12-5	-
CASSSDRGGNGELFF	TGCGCCAGCAGCTCGGACAGGGGAGGTAACGGGGAGCTGTTTTTT	-	TRBJ2-2	TRBV5-1	TRBD1
CASTRDRYSNQPQHF	TGTGCCAGCACCCGGGACAGATATAGCAATCAGCCCCAGCATTTT	-	TRBJ1-5	TRBV2	TRBD1
CASSLVSRLAGGAYYEQYF	TGTGCCAGCAGCTTAGTCTCGCGGCTAGCGGGAGGCGCTTACTACGAGCAGTACTTC	-	TRBJ2-7	TRBV13	TRBD2
CASSSGTGRTDTQYF	TGCGCCAGCAGCTCGGGGACAGGGCGCACAGATACGCAGTATTTT	once	TRBJ2-3	TRBV5-1	TRBD1
CASSLGQSNQPQHF	TGTGCCAGCAGCTTAGGACAGAGCAATCAGCCCCAGCATTTT	-	TRBJ1-5	TRBV7-2	-
CASSLSPLAGVTEQFF	TGTGCCAGCAGCTTAAGCCCACTAGCGGGAGTCACTGAGCAGTTCTTC	-	TRBJ2-1	TRBV7-2	TRBD2
CASSLTGREGPSYGYTF	TGTGCCAGCAGCTTAACGGGGCGGGAGGGACCTTCCTATGGCTACACCTTC	-	TRBJ1-2	TRBV7-6	-
CASSPVPTGYSGYTF	TGTGCCAGCAGCCCAGTCCCGACAGGGTATTCAGGCTACACCTTC	-	TRBJ1-2	TRBV5-4	TRBD1
CASSGQGVKTGELFF	TGTGCCAGCAGTGGACAGGGGGTAAAAACCGGGGAGCTGTTTTTT	-	TRBJ2-2	TRBV28	TRBD1
CASRGTGGGETQYF	TGTGCCAGCAGGGGGACAGGGGGCGGAGAGACCCAGTACTTC	once	TRBJ2-5	TRBV28	TRBD1
CASSLRGNYGYTF	TGTGCCAGCAGCTTACGGGGGAACTATGGCTACACCTTC	-	TRBJ1-2	TRBV3-1/TRBV3-2	-
CASSLRGAGDTQYF	TGTGCCAGCAGCTTGCGGGGGGCGGGAGATACGCAGTATTTT	-	TRBJ2-3	TRBV5-4	-
CASSDGSLHGYTF	TGTGCCAGCAGTGACGGGAGTCTACATGGCTACACCTTC	-	TRBJ1-2	TRBV27	-
CASSLPGQGRKTQYF	TGTGCCAGCAGTTTACCCGGACAGGGAAGGAAGACCCAGTACTTC	-	TRBJ2-5	TRBV28	TRBD1
CASSDIQAGGLSTYEQYF	TGTGCCAGCAGTGACATCCAAGCGGGAGGCCTATCCACCTACGAGCAGTACTTC	-	TRBJ2-7	TRBV2	TRBD2
CASRTGGNTIYF	TGTGCCAGCAGGACAGGAGGAAACACCATATATTTT	-	TRBJ1-3	TRBV12-3/TRBV12-4	-
CASSLAGSYEQYF	TGCGCCAGCAGCTTGGCTGGCAGCTACGAGCAGTACTTC	-	TRBJ2-7	TRBV5-1	-
CASSDDSVNQPQHF	TGTGCCAGCAGTGACGATTCGGTGAATCAGCCCCAGCATTTT	-	TRBJ1-5	TRBV6-4	-